Presented here are 17 T cell receptor beta chains from one specimen sequenced in a study of OX40 agonist ivuxolimab in advanced cancers. The assay was immunoSEQ multiplex PCR, and TCRdb's table has in-frame clones only and misses some. Found here are tens of thousands of clones, around 80% of them singletons; the top ten hold roughly 15%. Sequencing was performed on CD4+ or CD8+ T cells sorted from blood, taken in a trial of the OX40 agonist ivuxolimab. These receptors came from an adult with an advanced solid tumor such as melanoma, head and neck, liver or kidney cancer.

V and J are TRBV7-2 and TRBJ2-5; 13 bases line up with TRBD2. V was clipped by 1 base and J by 4 bases; unmatched bases: 3. This CDR3 has 16 amino acids. Germline V gene lookup returns CDR1 SGHTA and CDR2 FQGNSA. This CDR3 is CASSLGRLAGGETQYF. CDR3 nucleotide sequence: TGTGCCAGCAGCTTAGGACGACTAGCGGGGGGAGAGACCCAGTACTTC. Together with reference TRBV7-2 and TRBJ2-5, the CDR3 gives the full variable domain: GAGVSQSPSNKVTEKGKDVELRCDPISGHTALYWYRQSLGQGLEFLIYFQGNSAPDKSGLPSDRFSAERTGGSVSTLTIQRTQQEDSAVYLCASSLGRLAGGETQYFGPGTRLLVL.

Here the CDR3 reads CASSPTWTGGSPLHF. For the CDR3, the DNA is TGTGCCAGCAGCCCAACTTGGACAGGGGGTTCACCCCTCCACTTT. The chain combines TRBV6-6 with TRBJ1-6; 10 positions match TRBD1. CDR3 size: 15 residues. V lost 6 bases and J lost 9; bases outside the gene matches: 8. CDR1 is MNHNY, CDR2 SVGAGI, per germline (reference sequence).

V is TRBV6-5 and J is TRBJ1-1; D uncertain. The CDR3 loop spans 15 amino acids. CDR1 and CDR2 (germline): MNHEY, SVGAGI. V was pared by 0 bases and J by 0 bases, with 8 bases between. CDR3 nucleotide sequence: TGTGCCAGCAGTTACTCGGCGGAATTGAACACTGAAGCTTTCTTT. It is translated as CASSYSAELNTEAFF.

The chain carries TRBV9 and TRBJ1-1; D gene unclear. V lost 5 bases to trimming and J lost 7 bases, with 15 bases between them. This CDR3 comprises 13 residues. The germline V gene encodes CDR1 SGDLS and CDR2 YYNGEE. The CDR3 nucleotides are TGTGCCAGCAGTGATCGTCCCGTAGGTGAAGCTTTCTTT. It encodes CASSDRPVGEAFF.

The chain links TRBV2 to TRBJ1-1; possibly TRBD1 for D (6 bases). The CDR3 runs 16 residues. Germline loops: CDR1 SNHLY, CDR2 FYNNEI. Between the trimmed V and J ends, which lost 3 bases and 0 bases, there was a span of 14 bases. The CDR3 sequence: CASSEFERGMNTEAFF. In nucleotides, the CDR3 is TGTGCCAGCAGTGAGTTTGAGAGGGGGATGAACACTGAAGCTTTCTTT.

This chain uses TRBV28 with TRBJ1-1; a weak D match, TRBD1 (6 bases). Germline CDR1 reads MDHEN; CDR2 reads SYDVKM. V lost 6 bases and J lost 8, with 10 bases in between. CDR3 length: 11 amino acids. Here the CDR3 reads CASSPGTEAFF. The CDR3 coding sequence is TGTGCCAGCAGCCCCGGGACAGAAGCTTTCTTT.

The chain combines TRBV27 with TRBJ1-2, with a weak D call TRBD1 (5 bases). The germline CDR1 and CDR2 sequences are MNHEY and SMNVEV (reference sequence). Trimming removed 5 bases at V and 6 bases at J, with 13 bases between. This CDR3 comprises 13 residues. This CDR3 is CASSPREVDGYTF. The CDR3, as DNA: TGTGCCAGCAGTCCCAGGGAGGTAGATGGCTACACCTTC.

The chain carries TRBV5-1 and TRBJ2-7; D possibly uses TRBD1 or TRBD2 (6 bases each). CDR1 and CDR2 (germline): SGHRS, YFSETQ. CDR3 length: 14 residues. V was cut by 0 bases and J by 2 bases, with 9 bases left in between. The DNA of the CDR3 is TGCGCCAGCAGCTTGGAAAGGGGGGCCTACGAGCAGTACTTC. This codes for CASSLERGAYEQYF. Supplemented by reference TRBV5-1 and TRBJ2-7, the full variable domain reads KAGVTQTPRYLIKTRGQQVTLSCSPISGHRSVSWYQQTPGQGLQFLFEYFSETQRNKGNFPGRFSGRQFSNSRSEMNVSTLELGDSALYLCASSLERGAYEQYFGPGTRLTVT.

This clone is large. The rearrangement links TRBV6-5 to TRBJ1-2, with D possibly TRBD1 on 5 matching bases. Trimming cost V 4 bases and J 8 bases, with 14 bases left between them. Germline CDR1 is MNHEY and CDR2 is SVGAGI. This CDR3 is built from 13 residues. CDR3 sequence reads: CASSFTGLEGYTF. The CDR3 DNA follows: TGTGCCAGCAGTTTCACAGGTCTGGAGGGCTACACCTTC.

This CDR3 is CASSSELAGFHGTQYF. The DNA of the CDR3 is TGTGCCAGCAGTTCGGAACTAGCGGGGTTTCACGGTACGCAGTATTTT. The chain has TRBV6-5 and TRBJ2-3; 10 bases agree with TRBD2. CDR1 MNHEY and CDR2 SVGAGI come from the germline V gene. This CDR3 spans 16 amino acids. V lost 4 bases and J lost 8; bases outside the gene matches: 12.

This chain uses TRBV11-2 with TRBJ1-2, with a possible D match to TRBD1 (6 bases). Trimming pared 8 bases from V and 2 bases from J, leaving 15 bases between. CDR1 is SGHAT and CDR2 is FQNNGV in the germline V gene. The CDR3 sequence is 14 residues long. The CDR3 sequence: CASELRGVNYGYTF. The CDR3 DNA reads as TGTGCCAGCGAACTTAGGGGGGTAAACTATGGCTACACCTTC.

The chain joins TRBV7-6 to TRBJ1-1; no clear D gene. Trimming removed 1 base from V and 3 bases from J, with 6 bases in between. The germline CDR1 and CDR2 sequences are SGHVS and FNYEAQ. CDR3 length: 13 amino acids. DNA of the CDR3: TGTGCCAGCAGCTTAGACACATACACTGAAGCTTTCTTT. Translation gives CASSLDTYTEAFF.

V gene TRBV27 combines with J gene TRBJ2-7; D unresolved. The CDR3 loop spans 13 amino acids. V was trimmed by 3 bases and J by 1 base, leaving 7 bases between them. Germline lookup yields CDR1 MNHEY and CDR2 SMNVEV (reference sequence). CDR3 sequence: CASSFDKSYEQYF. CDR3 DNA: TGTGCCAGCAGTTTTGACAAATCCTACGAGCAGTACTTC.

This chain joins TRBV19 and TRBJ2-5; tentative D call: TRBD2 (5 bases). Looked up from germline, CDR1 is LNHDA and CDR2 is SQIVND (reference sequence). The CDR3 spans 13 residues. Between the trimmed V and J ends, which lost 6 bases and 4 bases, there was a span of 12 bases. CDR3 residues: CASRAWTGETQYF. CDR3 DNA sequence: TGTGCCAGTAGGGCATGGACTGGAGAGACCCAGTACTTC.

V usage is TRBV29-1 and J usage is TRBJ2-1; 7 bases match TRBD2. The V gene's germline CDR1 is SQVTM and CDR2 ANQGSEA. V gave up 3 bases and J gave up 0 bases; unmatched junction bases: 5. CDR3 length equals 15 residues. CDR3 in amino acids: CSVDGLADSYNEQFF. The CDR3 DNA is TGCAGCGTTGATGGGCTAGCGGACTCCTACAATGAGCAGTTCTTC.

The chain couples TRBV28 to TRBJ1-5, with a weak D call TRBD1 (6 bases). Germline values: CDR1 MDHEN, CDR2 SYDVKM. Trimming stripped 5 bases from V and 0 bases from J, with 17 bases between. The CDR3 is made up of 17 amino acids. The CDR3 nucleotides read TGTGCCAGCAGTGTTGCTCCGGGACAAGATAGCAATCAGCCCCAGCATTTT. Residues: CASSVAPGQDSNQPQHF.

The gene calls are TRBV30 and TRBJ1-2; D is ambiguous. This CDR3 has 14 residues. CDR1 and CDR2 from the germline V gene are GTSNPN and SVGIG (reference sequence). V gave up 0 bases and J gave up 4 bases, with 12 bases separating them. CDR3: CAWSVPSAIYGYTF. For the CDR3, the DNA is TGTGCCTGGAGTGTACCCTCGGCGATCTATGGCTACACCTTC.